This T cell receptor (beta chain) was documented in a study of blood T cell repertoires in COVID-19. Study-level background: Acute-phase and convalescent COVID-19 samples originated in the United States, Italy and Spain. PBMCs, B-cell-depleted T cells, or T cells provided the cDNA or gDNA that made up the material.

Per the study methods: For nucleated cells, counts were estimated from reference gene primer amplification. This table comes from immunoSEQ multiplex PCR, and its TCRdb copy is limited to in-frame clones, with some not included. Clone size and the V and J calls come from that table; the DNA yielded D and trimming. The sample holds 70,000 to 95,000 clones, approximately 86% seen once. This clone was counted once. With 6 bases clipped from V and 5 bases from J, the junction kept 10 bases outside the gene matches. CDR3 size: 15 residues. Germline V lookup: CDR1 MNHEY, CDR2 SVGAGI. The clonotype originates from a woman between 65 and 79 years old with active or convalescent COVID-19. The chain links TRBV6-5 to TRBJ1-5, with 7 positions matching TRBD1. The sample was peripheral blood. CDR3 sequence: CASRPRQGGDQPQHF. CDR3 nucleotide sequence: TGTGCCAGCAGACCCCGACAGGGTGGAGATCAGCCCCAGCATTTT.